Each of the 32 T cell receptor beta chains below was sequenced from the same sample in a study of CD8 T cells in ankylosing spondylitis. Regarding the study as a whole: For ankylosing spondylitis blood, a TCR beta motif of about 8 highly homologous variants appeared characteristic.

MiXCR was run by TCRdb on the 5' RACE reads, yielding one entry per CDR3 protein. The data contain about 800,000 distinct CDR3 sequences, over 9.5% of them singletons. These TCRs' antigens remain unknown. The sample comprised blood, either unsorted or a sorted T cell fraction (not recorded which). These TCRs come from a male donor with ankylosing spondylitis.

The chain couples TRBV6-2 or TRBV6-3 to TRBJ2-7; TRBD2 matches at 12 bases. The CDR3 is 17 amino acids. CDR1 MNHEY and CDR2 SVGEGT come from the germline V gene. J gave up 3 bases and V 5 bases, and 11 bases lay outside the gene matches. The DNA of the CDR3 is TGTGCCAGCAGTAACCCTTCCGGACTAGCGGGAAGCTACGAGCAGTACTTC. This gives the protein CASSNPSGLAGSYEQYF.

The CDR3 nucleotides are TGCAGCGCCACAGGGGAACAGGGTAATGAAAAACTGTTTTTT. Translation: CSATGEQGNEKLFF. The gene calls are TRBV29-1 and TRBJ1-4, with TRBD1 matching over 7 bases. The CDR3 consists of 14 residues. Germline CDR1 SQVTM, CDR2 ANQGSEA. Losses at the gene ends were 7 bases for V and 4 bases for J; bases not matched to a gene: 9.

The chain has TRBV6-5 and TRBJ2-7, with a tentative D call TRBD2 (5 bases). The CDR3 covers 14 residues. From germline, CDR1 is MNHEY and CDR2 SVGAGI. With 2 bases removed from V and 0 bases from J, the gap between germline ends came to 8 bases. CDR3 sequence reads: CASSYRLYSYEQYF. Here the CDR3 DNA reads TGTGCCAGCAGTTACAGACTATACTCCTACGAGCAGTACTTC.

This chain connects TRBV7-2 to TRBJ2-5; possibly TRBD1 or TRBD2 for D (5 bases each). Trimming took off 5 bases at V and 4 bases at J, with 20 bases between the two ends. Germline V lookup: CDR1 SGHTA, CDR2 FQGNSA. This CDR3 spans 16 amino acids. CDR3 nucleotides: TGTGCCAGCAGCCCCCCGGGGCACCACGGGGCAGAGACCCAGTACTTC. It codes for CASSPPGHHGAETQYF.

This clonotype was counted many times. The rearrangement joins TRBV20-1 to TRBJ1-6, with TRBD1 identical over 8 bases. Per germline, CDR1 DFQATT and CDR2 SNEGSKA (reference sequence). V dropped 0 bases and J dropped 7; count of bases not matched to a gene: 11. There are 17 residues in the CDR3. The CDR3 is CSARDGIGTGTNSPLHF. The CDR3 coding sequence is TGCAGTGCTAGAGACGGGATCGGGACAGGCACCAATTCACCCCTCCACTTT.

The CDR3 reads CASSRRLTAGETQYF. The CDR3 DNA is TGTGCCAGCAGCCGCCGATTGACGGCGGGGGAGACCCAGTACTTC. V and J are TRBV11-2 and TRBJ2-5; tentative D call: TRBD2 (6 bases). Germline V gives CDR1 SGHAT, CDR2 FQNNGV. V was cut by 5 bases and J by 5 bases, with 18 bases left in between. This CDR3 is 15 amino acids long.

The rearrangement links TRBV20-1 to TRBJ2-5; perhaps TRBD1 as D (6 bases). The CDR3 consists of 15 residues. Germline V gene data show CDR1 as DFQATT and CDR2 as SNEGSKA (reference sequence). CDR3 protein: CSAGGGGSIGETQYF. The DNA for the CDR3 is TGCAGCGCCGGTGGTGGGGGCAGCATAGGAGAGACCCAGTACTTC.

V usage is TRBV7-2 and J usage is TRBJ2-2, with D hard to call. V lost 5 bases and J 3 bases, leaving 10 bases between the germline ends. The germline CDR1 and CDR2 sequences are SGHTA and FQGNSA. This CDR3 is built from 14 residues. The CDR3 region is CASSLSTYTGELFF. CDR3 nucleotides: TGTGCCAGCAGCCTCTCCACCTACACCGGGGAGCTGTTTTTT.

This clonotype has only a few counts. The rearrangement uses TRBV27 and TRBJ2-4; 7 bases match TRBD1. Per germline, CDR1 MNHEY and CDR2 SMNVEV (reference sequence). The V segment lost 5 bases and the J segment 11 bases; nucleotides outside the gene matches: 6. The CDR3 sequence is 12 residues long. The DNA of the CDR3 is TGTGCCAGCAGTAATGACAGGGCGTTTCAGTACTTC. It translates to CASSNDRAFQYF.

The sample holds a few counts of this clonotype. The chain joins TRBV20-1 to TRBJ2-1; D gene unclear. The ends were cut back, 6 bases at V and 7 bases at J, with 13 bases in the middle. The CDR3 runs to 12 residues. Germline V gene lookup returns CDR1 DFQATT and CDR2 SNEGSKA (reference sequence). The CDR3 DNA sequence: TGCAGTGCCCCCCCTCGGCAAAATGAGCAGTTCTTC. The encoded protein is CSAPPRQNEQFF.

The J gene is TRBJ2-3, the V gene TRBV28, with D perhaps TRBD2 (5 bases). The CDR3 is 11 residues long. Germline V CDR1 and CDR2: MDHEN, SYDVKM. Trimming removed 7 bases at V and 6 bases at J, with 8 bases between. DNA for the CDR3: TGTGCCAGCAAGAGGAGGGATACGCAGTATTTT. This gives the protein CASKRRDTQYF.

This clonotype was seen a few times. The V and J genes are TRBV6-5 and TRBJ1-4; D might be TRBD1 (5 bases). The CDR3 contains 15 residues. Between the trimmed V and J ends, which lost 0 bases and 7 bases, there was a span of 12 bases. The germline V gene has CDR1 MNHEY and CDR2 SVGAGI. As DNA, the CDR3 is TGTGCCAGCAGTTACTCTGGAGGGGCCGCTGAAAAACTGTTTTTT. Translation: CASSYSGGAAEKLFF.

This chain uses TRBV20-1 with TRBJ2-1, with TRBD1 matching over 8 bases. The trim removed 2 bases at V and 10 bases at J, leaving 13 bases unmatched. The CDR3 spans 15 residues. Germline V gene data show CDR1 as DFQATT and CDR2 as SNEGSKA (reference sequence). DNA for the CDR3: TGCAGTGCTAGATTCTCGACAGGGGCCCCGGGGGAGCAGTTCTTC. It codes for CSARFSTGAPGEQFF.

The V call is TRBV6-2 or TRBV6-3, the J call TRBJ2-1, with 7 bases that match TRBD1. This CDR3 is built from 18 residues. Germline-derived CDR1 and CDR2 are MNHEY and SVGEGT. J gave up 7 bases and V 2 bases, and 17 bases lay outside the gene matches. CDR3 protein: CASSYNRGGPTARNEQFF. The CDR3 nucleotides are TGTGCCAGCAGTTACAACAGGGGTGGACCCACAGCGAGGAATGAGCAGTTCTTC.

The rearrangement links TRBV27 to TRBJ1-2, with 8 positions matching TRBD1. Trimming at V came to 4 bases and at J to 5 bases, leaving 12 bases not matched to a gene. The CDR3 is 16 amino acids. The germline CDR1 and CDR2 sequences are MNHEY and SMNVEV (reference sequence). CDR3 residues: CASSSGTGSPSYGYTF. CDR3 nucleotide sequence: TGTGCCAGCAGTTCAGGGACAGGATCGCCATCATATGGCTACACCTTC.

This clonotype was picked up many times. The chain uses TRBV29-1 and TRBJ2-7, with D perhaps TRBD1 or TRBD2 (5 bases each). Germline loops: CDR1 SQVTM, CDR2 ANQGSEA. V was cut by 6 bases and J by 3 bases, with 15 bases left in between. This CDR3 comprises 13 residues. The CDR3 DNA is TGCAGCGTGAGGGGCAGGCTCGACTACGAGCAGTACTTC. It specifies CSVRGRLDYEQYF.

This clonotype was detected ten times or more. The chain has TRBV20-1 and TRBJ1-5, with D perhaps TRBD1 (6 bases). Trimming removed 5 bases at V and 0 bases at J, with 8 bases between. This CDR3 is 13 amino acids long. Germline V gives CDR1 DFQATT, CDR2 SNEGSKA (reference sequence). CDR3 residues: CSAGRGSNQPQHF. The CDR3 bases are TGCAGTGCTGGCAGGGGTAGCAATCAGCCCCAGCATTTT.

CDR3 bases: TGCAGTGCTAGAGTAGGCGGGGGACAGAAGTTCACCGGGGAGCTGTTTTTT. This translates into CSARVGGGQKFTGELFF. V and J are TRBV20-1 and TRBJ2-2; D possibly matches TRBD1 or TRBD2 (7 bases each). The V gene's germline CDR1 is DFQATT and CDR2 SNEGSKA (reference sequence). This CDR3 comprises 17 residues. V dropped 1 base and J dropped 4 bases, with 19 bases sitting between them.

This clonotype was seen a few times. This sequence joins TRBV28 and TRBJ1-4; 9 bases align to TRBD1. V dropped 4 bases and J dropped 8; count of bases not matched to a gene: 5. This CDR3 comprises 14 residues. CDR1 and CDR2 (germline): MDHEN, SYDVKM. Written as DNA, the CDR3 is TGTGCCAGCAGTTCACAGGGGGCGGAGGAAAAACTGTTTTTT. Protein sequence: CASSSQGAEEKLFF.

The chain recombines TRBV20-1 with TRBJ1-6; TRBD1 matches 8 bases. CDR1 is DFQATT, CDR2 SNEGSKA, per germline (reference sequence). The CDR3 has 12 residues. V lost 7 bases to trimming and J lost 8 bases; unmatched junction nucleotides: 4. The DNA for the CDR3 is TGCAGTGGGGGACAGGACTATTCACCCCTCCACTTT. This gives the protein CSGGQDYSPLHF.

V usage is TRBV6-5 and J usage is TRBJ1-1; no firm D call. Germline CDR1 and CDR2: MNHEY and SVGAGI. Trimming took 0 bases from V and 3 from J, leaving 8 bases between them. The CDR3 length is 14 residues. CDR3 loop: CASSYSAGHTEAFF. The DNA of the CDR3 is TGTGCCAGCAGTTACTCGGCCGGCCACACTGAAGCTTTCTTT.

This sequence joins TRBV12-3 or TRBV12-4 and TRBJ1-5, with 7 bases that match TRBD1. The CDR3 sequence is 17 residues long. J gave up 3 bases and V 0 bases, and 8 bases lay outside the gene matches. In DNA form, the CDR3 reads TGTGCCAGCAGTTTAGCCCTTGGGACAGCCTCCAATCAGCCCCAGCATTTT. Its translation: CASSLALGTASNQPQHF.

This clonotype was recorded many times. The genes are TRBV5-1 and TRBJ2-1; 11 positions agree with TRBD1. Germline trimming cut 3 bases from V and 5 bases from J; bases unmatched to any gene: 7. CDR3 length: 16 residues. The germline CDR1 and CDR2 sequences are SGHRS and YFSETQ. In DNA form, the CDR3 reads TGCGCCAGCAGCTCCCAAGGACAGGGGGCGAACAATGAGCAGTTCTTC. Its translation is CASSSQGQGANNEQFF.

The J gene is TRBJ1-1, the V gene TRBV12-3 or TRBV12-4; maybe TRBD1 (6 bases). The CDR3 contains 16 residues. The ends were cut back, 2 bases at V and 6 bases at J, with 19 bases in the middle. This chain's CDR3 is CASSLRRGTYEPEAFF. The CDR3 nucleotides read TGTGCCAGCAGTTTACGAAGGGGGACATACGAACCTGAAGCTTTCTTT.

In this sample, this clonotype turned up many times. The chain carries TRBV20-1 and TRBJ2-3, with D possibly being TRBD2 (5 bases). CDR3 size: 13 residues. The germline gives CDR1 DFQATT, CDR2 SNEGSKA (reference sequence). In DNA, the CDR3 is TGCACCACGGACGGGCGGGGCACAGATACGCAGTATTTT. Translation gives CTTDGRGTDTQYF.

This clonotype was seen ten or more times. The chain recombines TRBV20-1 with TRBJ1-2; the D is unclear. The V gene's germline CDR1 is DFQATT and CDR2 SNEGSKA (reference sequence). V was clipped by 2 bases and J by 4 bases, with 11 bases between them. The CDR3 has 13 amino acids. CDR3 coding DNA: TGCAGTGCTAGACAAGGGTCTGGCTATGGCTACACCTTC. Translating gives CSARQGSGYGYTF.

This clonotype was detected only a few times. V gene TRBV20-1 combines with J gene TRBJ1-1; 8 bases are shared with TRBD1. After removal of 6 bases from V and 7 bases from J, the junction contained 7 bases not matched to a gene. Germline-derived CDR1 and CDR2 are DFQATT and SNEGSKA (reference sequence). There are 12 residues in the CDR3. The CDR3 DNA follows: TGCAGTGCAGTAGGACAGGGTGGTGAAGCTTTCTTT. Protein: CSAVGQGGEAFF.

This clonotype has a count of ten or more. The V and J genes are TRBV7-2 and TRBJ2-1; D tentatively fits TRBD1 or TRBD2 (5 bases each). Germline V gene data show CDR1 as SGHTA and CDR2 as FQGNSA. V was shortened by 5 bases and J by 2 bases, with 13 bases between the two germline ends. CDR3 length: 15 residues. CDR3 DNA sequence: TGTGCCAGCAGCCCCGGGACGTCTGCCTACAATGAGCAGTTCTTC. Its translation is CASSPGTSAYNEQFF.

This clonotype was observed a handful of times. The CDR3 sequence is CSANRGANSPLHF. CDR3 DNA: TGCAGTGCTAACAGGGGGGCGAATTCACCCCTCCACTTT. This chain links TRBV20-1 with TRBJ1-6; 8 bases map to TRBD1. V lost 4 bases and J lost 7; bases outside the gene matches: 3. This CDR3 region has 13 residues. Germline CDR1 reads DFQATT; CDR2 reads SNEGSKA (reference sequence).

This clonotype was counted a few times. The chain employs TRBV7-2 and TRBJ1-4; TRBD1 is a possible D gene (6 bases). Trimming cost V 2 bases and J 4 bases, with 17 bases left between them. Per germline, CDR1 SGHTA and CDR2 FQGNSA. The CDR3 is made up of 17 amino acids. Written as DNA, the CDR3 is TGTGCCAGCAGCTTAAGGTCCGGTGGACAGCGTAATGAAAAACTGTTTTTT. It codes for CASSLRSGGQRNEKLFF.

This clonotype was counted between two and nine times. This chain uses TRBV20-1 with TRBJ2-5, with 10 bases lining up with TRBD2. The V gene end was trimmed by 4 bases and the J gene end by 5 bases; junction bases not matched to a gene: 7. The CDR3 sequence is 14 residues long. Germline-derived CDR1 and CDR2 are DFQATT and SNEGSKA (reference sequence). CDR3: CSAIQREGHETQYF. The CDR3 DNA is TGCAGTGCTATTCAGCGGGAGGGCCACGAGACCCAGTACTTC.

This chain links TRBV14 with TRBJ2-3; a weak D match, TRBD1 (6 bases). The CDR3 extends over 17 amino acids. From germline, CDR1 is SGHDN and CDR2 FVKESK. The V end lost 4 bases, the J end lost 0 bases, and 17 bases lay between the germline ends. The CDR3 loop reads CASSRRRDISSTDTQYF. DNA of the CDR3: TGTGCCAGCAGCCGTCGCCGGGACATTTCTAGCACAGATACGCAGTATTTT.